A selection of T cell receptor beta chains follows, all from one sample in a study of shared clonotypes between healthy human individuals. Here immunoSEQ multiplex PCR was the method, and the copy in TCRdb shows in-frame clones only, minus some. This table holds about 2.2 million clones, over 85% found once. What was sequenced was naive CD8+ T cells from PBMCs. These receptor sequences come from a man younger than 30 in good health. Some clones in this sample may be carry-over from other donors' samples. Each CDR3 is given with its conserved first and last residue. Fields, in order: V gene, CDR3 protein.

v_gene: TRBV27
CDR3aa: CASSLLWGHTEAFF

v_gene: TRBV7-3
CDR3aa: CASSPLAGGNKNEQFF

v_gene: TRBV27
CDR3aa: CASSLGPPRWEQFF

v_gene: TRBV7-9
CDR3aa: CASSAGDGPNTEAFF

v_gene: TRBV15
CDR3aa: CATSRDLPAYEQYF

v_gene: TRBV30
CDR3aa: CAWSQAGGIYEQYF

v_gene: TRBV4-3
CDR3aa: CASSQAPSGIHQETQYF

v_gene: TRBV28
CDR3aa: CASSLLRGSPLHF

v_gene: TRBV4-1
CDR3aa: CASSQDWVTGELFF

v_gene: TRBV2
CDR3aa: CANTGTGRLREHEQYF

v_gene: TRBV10-3
CDR3aa: CAISERGKHYEQYF

v_gene: TRBV11-3
CDR3aa: CASSLGTGAEAFF

v_gene: TRBV9
CDR3aa: CASSTDQANTDTQYF

v_gene: TRBV27
CDR3aa: CASSEGLDYEQYF